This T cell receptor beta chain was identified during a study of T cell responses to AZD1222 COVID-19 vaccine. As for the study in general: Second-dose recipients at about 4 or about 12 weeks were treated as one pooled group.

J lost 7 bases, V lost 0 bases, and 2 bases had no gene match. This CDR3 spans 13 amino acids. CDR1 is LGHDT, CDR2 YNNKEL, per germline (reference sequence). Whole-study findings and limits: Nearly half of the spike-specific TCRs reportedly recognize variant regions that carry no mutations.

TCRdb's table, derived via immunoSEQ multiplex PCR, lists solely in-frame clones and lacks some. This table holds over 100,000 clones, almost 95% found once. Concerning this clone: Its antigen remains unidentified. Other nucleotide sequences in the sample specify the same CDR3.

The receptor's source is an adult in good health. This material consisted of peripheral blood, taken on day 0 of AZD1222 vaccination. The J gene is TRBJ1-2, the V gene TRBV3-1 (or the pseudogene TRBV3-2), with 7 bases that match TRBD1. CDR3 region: CASSQEGQIGYTF. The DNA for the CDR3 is TGTGCCAGCAGCCAAGAGGGACAGATTGGCTACACCTTC.